This TCR beta chain was identified in a study of response to subunit inactivated influenza vaccine. Overall study findings and caveats: The authors put forward the suggestion that each seasonal influenza vaccination may bring in only a limited number of new T cells.

TCRdb ran MiXCR on the RT-PCR reads and lists one entry per CDR3 protein. Here the sample spans about 300,000 distinct CDR3 sequences, about a fifth being singletons. Germline CDR1 is SGHAT and CDR2 is FQNNGV. Between the trimmed V and J ends, which lost 4 bases and 3 bases, there was a span of 21 bases. This CDR3 is built from 17 residues. Note on this clonotype: Its matching antigen is unknown.

The source of this sequence is a man aged 45 to 75 who received an inactivated influenza vaccine. The chain employs TRBV11-2 and TRBJ2-5; weak D call: TRBD1 (6 bases). The sample in question was PBMCs from blood, obtained about 20 months after vaccination. CDR3 DNA sequence: TGTGCCAGCAGCTGGGATCCCGGGACACCTAACAAAGAGACCCAGTACTTC. Amino acids: CASSWDPGTPNKETQYF.